Listed below are T cell receptor beta chains from one sample, sequenced in a study of neurological immune-mediated disorders. Each CDR3 protein is one row after TCRdb ran MiXCR on the 5' RACE reads. This sample has more than 45,000 distinct CDR3 sequences, with around 4% found just once. Sample: PBMCs. These receptors came from a man aged 25-45 years with multiple sclerosis. Both conserved end residues are part of each CDR3. The D gene is left open where the match is weak. Expanded clones get a size class; other rows say once, few or many, or leave the size out.

D gene	V gene	clone size	J gene	CDR3 DNA	CDR3 protein
TRBD2	TRBV10-1	many	TRBJ2-1	TGCGCCAGCAGTGACCCCGGGAGGGACAATGAGCAGTTCTTC	CASSDPGRDNEQFF
-	TRBV20-1	many	TRBJ2-2	TGCAGTGCTAGAGGTTTCCTGAACACCGGGGAGCTGTTTTTT	CSARGFLNTGELFF
TRBD2	TRBV4-1	many	TRBJ2-3	TGCGCCAGCAGCCAAGACGCCGGACTAGCGGGGAGCACAGATACGCAGTATTTT	CASSQDAGLAGSTDTQYF
-	TRBV4-2	many	TRBJ2-7	TGTGCCAGCAGCCAAGATAGGACGGGAAGATACGAGCAGTACTTC	CASSQDRTGRYEQYF
-	TRBV20-1	many	TRBJ1-2	TGCAGTGCTGTAAAATTGGACTATGGCTACACCTTC	CSAVKLDYGYTF
TRBD2	TRBV20-1	many	TRBJ2-1	TGCAGTGCCGCGACTAGCGGAGACTACAATGAGCAGTTCTTC	CSAATSGDYNEQFF
TRBD2	TRBV28	many	TRBJ2-3	TGTGCCAGCAGTTTACTAGCGGAAAGCACAGATACGCAGTATTTT	CASSLLAESTDTQYF
-	TRBV28	many	TRBJ1-2	TGTGCCAGCAGCATACCGACAGGACAATATGGCTACACCTTC	CASSIPTGQYGYTF
-	TRBV3-1	many	TRBJ2-1	TGTGCCAGCAGCCTTCTGAATGAGCAGTTCTTC	CASSLLNEQFF
TRBD1	TRBV20-1	-	TRBJ1-6	TGCAGTGCTGGTCCGACAGGGGGCAATTCACCCCTCAACTTT	CSAGPTGGNSPLNF
-	TRBV5-1	many	TRBJ1-1	TGCGCCAGCAGCTTAGAAGCGGGGGAGGTGAACACTGAAGCTTTCTTT	CASSLEAGEVNTEAFF
-	TRBV18	many	TRBJ2-5	TGTGCCAGCTCACCAGACATCTCCTTTGAGACCCAGTACTTC	CASSPDISFETQYF
TRBD2	TRBV10-3	many	TRBJ2-5	TGTGCCATCAGTGAGTCGACACTAGCGAAGACCCAGTACTTC	CAISESTLAKTQYF
-	TRBV29-1	many	TRBJ2-5	TGCAGCGTTGAAGATTGGGCAGGGTTAGGCTACCAAGAGACCCAGTACTTC	CSVEDWAGLGYQETQYF
-	TRBV18	few	TRBJ1-4	TGTGCCAGCTCACCCCCAGGGACCCCTGGTCCACTGTTTTTT	CASSPPGTPGPLFF
-	TRBV12-3/TRBV12-4	many	TRBJ1-1	TGTGCCAGCAGTTTTACCGGGGGGAGCACTGAAGCTTTCTTT	CASSFTGGSTEAFF